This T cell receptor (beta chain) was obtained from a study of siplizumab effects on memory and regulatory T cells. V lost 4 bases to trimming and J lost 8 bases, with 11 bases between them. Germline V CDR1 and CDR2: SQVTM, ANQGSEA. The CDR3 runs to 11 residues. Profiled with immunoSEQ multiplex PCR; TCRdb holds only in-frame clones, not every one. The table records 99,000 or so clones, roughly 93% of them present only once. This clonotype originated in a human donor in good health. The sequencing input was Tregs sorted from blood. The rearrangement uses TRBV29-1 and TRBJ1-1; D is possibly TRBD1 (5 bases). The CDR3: CSVGQTLEAFF. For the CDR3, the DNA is TGCAGCGTTGGACAGACCTTAGAAGCTTTCTTT.